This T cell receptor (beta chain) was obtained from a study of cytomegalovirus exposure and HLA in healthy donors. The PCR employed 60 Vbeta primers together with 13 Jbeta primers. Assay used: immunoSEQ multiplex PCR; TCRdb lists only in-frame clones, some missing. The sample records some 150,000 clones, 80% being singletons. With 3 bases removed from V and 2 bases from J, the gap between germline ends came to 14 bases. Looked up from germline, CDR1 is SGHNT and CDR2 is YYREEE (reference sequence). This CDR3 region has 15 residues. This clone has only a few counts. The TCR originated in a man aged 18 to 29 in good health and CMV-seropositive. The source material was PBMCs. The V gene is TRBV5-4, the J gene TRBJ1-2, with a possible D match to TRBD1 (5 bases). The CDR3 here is CASSWGDGANYGYTF. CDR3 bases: TGTGCCAGCAGCTGGGGGGACGGGGCAAACTATGGCTACACCTTC.